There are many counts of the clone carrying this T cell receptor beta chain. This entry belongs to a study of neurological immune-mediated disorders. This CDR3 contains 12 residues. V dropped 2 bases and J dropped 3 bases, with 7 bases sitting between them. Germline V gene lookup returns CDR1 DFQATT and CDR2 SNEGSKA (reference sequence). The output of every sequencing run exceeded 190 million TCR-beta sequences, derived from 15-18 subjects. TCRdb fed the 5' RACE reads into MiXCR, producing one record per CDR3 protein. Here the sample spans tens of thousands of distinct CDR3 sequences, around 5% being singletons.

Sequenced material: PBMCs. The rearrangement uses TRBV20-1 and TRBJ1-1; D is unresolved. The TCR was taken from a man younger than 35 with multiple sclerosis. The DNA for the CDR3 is TGCAGTGCTAGACAGGAGTACACTGAAGCTTTCTTT. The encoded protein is CSARQEYTEAFF.